This T cell receptor beta chain was captured in a study of blood T cell repertoires in COVID-19. As for the study in general: Samples came from the United States, Italy and Spain, spanning acute and convalescent COVID-19.

Sequencing was performed with immunoSEQ multiplex PCR; in TCRdb, only in-frame clones are kept and a portion is missing. The data show 90,000 to 120,000 clones, about 86% seen once. From germline, CDR1 is SGHTA and CDR2 FQGNSA. The CDR3 totals 18 residues. The V gene end was trimmed by 6 bases and the J gene end by 5 bases; junction bases not matched to a gene: 14. Participants were placed into cohorts based on the clinical history they reported. Among Cohort 3 donors, those recovered had two negative PCRs, clearance, or symptom resolution. The TCR sequence derives from a woman aged 45-65 years who had recovered from COVID-19. V is TRBV7-2 and J is TRBJ2-4, with 12 bases identical to TRBD2. The specimen was PBMCs or T cells enriched from blood (not recorded which). CDR3 bases: TGTGCCAGCAGTCCGAGACTAGCGGGGGACCAAAGCCAAAACATTCAGTACTTC. Translated, it gives CASSPRLAGDQSQNIQYF.